These T cell receptor beta chains were read from a single sample in a study of beta chain features in type 1 diabetes. Produced via immunoSEQ multiplex PCR; TCRdb's table is partial and in-frame only. This table has approximately 470,000 clones, 30% appearing once. The sample taken for sequencing was naive CD4+ T cells from blood. The receptor source for this set is a young man in good health. CDR3s include the opening cysteine and the closing phenylalanine or tryptophan. Fields, in order: D gene, V gene, J gene, clone size, CDR3 protein, CDR3 DNA. The D gene is left open where the match is weak. Clone size is shown for a subset of rows, as once, few, many or a class of expanded clone.

d_call: NA
v_call: TRBV25-1
j_call: TRBJ2-3
clone_size: NA
cdr3_aa: CASSDTRGTDTQYF
cdr3_nt: TGTGCCAGCAGCGACACCCGGGGCACAGATACGCAGTATTTT

d_call: NA
v_call: TRBV28
j_call: TRBJ2-6
clone_size: few
cdr3_aa: CASSLASSSGANVLTF
cdr3_nt: TGTGCCAGCAGTTTAGCCTCATCATCTGGGGCCAACGTCCTGACTTTC

d_call: NA
v_call: TRBV10-3
j_call: TRBJ2-5
clone_size: few
cdr3_aa: CATQGDYQETQYF
cdr3_nt: TGTGCCACCCAGGGCGATTACCAAGAGACCCAGTACTTC

d_call: TRBD1
v_call: TRBV5-1
j_call: TRBJ2-7
clone_size: few
cdr3_aa: CASSDQGQGTEQYF
cdr3_nt: TGCGCCAGCAGCGACCAGGGACAGGGGACCGAGCAGTACTTC

d_call: NA
v_call: TRBV2
j_call: TRBJ2-5
clone_size: NA
cdr3_aa: CASSGAGLGRETQYF
cdr3_nt: TGTGCCAGCAGTGGAGCGGGTCTGGGGAGAGAGACCCAGTACTTC

d_call: TRBD1
v_call: TRBV9
j_call: TRBJ2-1
clone_size: NA
cdr3_aa: CASSVGTAIPYNEQFF
cdr3_nt: TGTGCCAGCAGCGTCGGGACAGCTATACCCTACAATGAGCAGTTCTTC

d_call: TRBD2
v_call: TRBV7-9
j_call: TRBJ2-3
clone_size: few
cdr3_aa: CASSLGGGSATDTQYF
cdr3_nt: TGTGCCAGCAGCTTAGGCGGCGGGAGTGCGACAGATACGCAGTATTTT

d_call: TRBD2
v_call: TRBV5-6
j_call: TRBJ2-3
clone_size: NA
cdr3_aa: CASSLRSGGSTDTQYF
cdr3_nt: TGTGCCAGCAGCTTGAGGTCGGGAGGGAGCACAGATACGCAGTATTTT

d_call: NA
v_call: TRBV15
j_call: TRBJ2-1
clone_size: few
cdr3_aa: CATSTDRASNEQFF
cdr3_nt: TGTGCCACCAGCACCGACCGGGCCTCCAATGAGCAGTTCTTC

d_call: TRBD1
v_call: TRBV11-2
j_call: TRBJ2-7
clone_size: NA
cdr3_aa: CASSLDLGQVTYEQYF
cdr3_nt: TGTGCCAGCAGCTTAGATCTGGGACAGGTAACCTACGAGCAGTACTTC

d_call: NA
v_call: TRBV12-5
j_call: TRBJ2-7
clone_size: NA
cdr3_aa: CASALLGYEQYF
cdr3_nt: TGTGCTAGTGCCCTGCTGGGTTACGAGCAGTACTTC

d_call: TRBD2
v_call: TRBV30
j_call: TRBJ2-1
clone_size: few
cdr3_aa: CAWRKIAGDFHEQFF
cdr3_nt: TGTGCCTGGAGGAAAATAGCGGGAGATTTTCATGAGCAGTTCTTC

d_call: NA
v_call: TRBV4-3
j_call: TRBJ2-3
clone_size: few
cdr3_aa: CASSRGSGGTDTQYF
cdr3_nt: TGCGCCAGCAGCCGGGGATCAGGGGGCACAGATACGCAGTATTTT

d_call: TRBD1
v_call: TRBV23-1
j_call: TRBJ1-1
clone_size: NA
cdr3_aa: CASSQEDDRAPEAFF
cdr3_nt: TGCGCCAGCAGTCAAGAGGACGACAGGGCCCCTGAAGCTTTCTTT

d_call: TRBD1
v_call: TRBV7-9
j_call: TRBJ1-4
clone_size: few
cdr3_aa: CASSPGTGATNEKLFF
cdr3_nt: TGTGCCAGCAGCCCGGGGACAGGGGCAACTAATGAAAAACTGTTTTTT

d_call: TRBD1
v_call: TRBV10-3
j_call: TRBJ2-5
clone_size: few
cdr3_aa: CAITTGQAETQYF
cdr3_nt: TGTGCCATCACTACGGGACAGGCGGAGACCCAGTACTTC

d_call: NA
v_call: TRBV4-1
j_call: TRBJ2-1
clone_size: NA
cdr3_aa: CASSHPRGEQFF
cdr3_nt: TGCGCCAGCAGCCACCCCCGCGGTGAGCAGTTCTTC

d_call: NA
v_call: TRBV7-9
j_call: TRBJ2-4
clone_size: few
cdr3_aa: CASSLDHIQYF
cdr3_nt: TGTGCCAGCAGCTTAGACCACATTCAGTACTTC

d_call: TRBD1
v_call: TRBV7-9
j_call: TRBJ1-5
clone_size: few
cdr3_aa: CASSPDRDQPQHF
cdr3_nt: TGTGCCAGCAGCCCAGACAGGGATCAGCCCCAGCATTTT

d_call: NA
v_call: TRBV29-1
j_call: TRBJ1-2
clone_size: few
cdr3_aa: CSAAQQAGGYTF
cdr3_nt: TGCAGCGCCGCCCAGCAGGCGGGAGGCTACACCTTC

d_call: TRBD1
v_call: TRBV10-3
j_call: TRBJ2-1
clone_size: few
cdr3_aa: CAISGTRQGNEQFF
cdr3_nt: TGTGCCATCAGTGGCACTCGACAGGGGAATGAGCAGTTCTTC

d_call: NA
v_call: TRBV7-2
j_call: TRBJ2-4
clone_size: NA
cdr3_aa: CASSLGGLAEAKNIQYF
cdr3_nt: TGTGCCAGCAGCTTAGGTGGTTTAGCGGAAGCCAAAAACATTCAGTACTTC

d_call: NA
v_call: TRBV14
j_call: TRBJ1-2
clone_size: NA
cdr3_aa: CASSQRLESGGYTF
cdr3_nt: TGTGCCAGCAGCCAACGCCTCGAAAGCGGTGGCTACACCTTC

d_call: NA
v_call: TRBV20-1
j_call: TRBJ2-5
clone_size: NA
cdr3_aa: CSASQETQYF
cdr3_nt: TGCAGTGCTTCCCAAGAGACCCAGTACTTC

d_call: NA
v_call: TRBV27
j_call: TRBJ2-7
clone_size: few
cdr3_aa: CATMRLVGYEQYF
cdr3_nt: TGTGCCACCATGCGACTAGTCGGTTACGAGCAGTACTTC

d_call: NA
v_call: TRBV29-1
j_call: TRBJ1-1
clone_size: few
cdr3_aa: CSVERGNKAFF
cdr3_nt: TGCAGCGTTGAACGGGGGAACAAAGCTTTCTTT